This TCR beta chain comes out of a study of T cell responses to AZD1222 COVID-19 vaccine. Assay: immunoSEQ multiplex PCR; the TCRdb copy retains only in-frame clones and omits some. The sample carries some 86,000 clones, around 84% recorded once. Only one count was recorded for this clone. The antigen remains unidentified. CDR1 is LGHNA, CDR2 YNFKEQ, per germline. Deletions cut 2 bases from V and 1 base from J, with 2 bases between. The CDR3 consists of 12 residues. The study's findings and limits: At baseline, just a handful of AZD1222 recipients tested seropositive. Breadth and depth of Spike-specific TCRs rose after two AZD1222 doses. Researchers report vaccine-associated CD4 TCRs spanning spike, with dominance at 160-218 and 743-854.

Specimen: peripheral blood, collected on day 0 of AZD1222 vaccination. The receptor was isolated from an adult in good health. The chain joins TRBV4-2 to TRBJ1-2; D remains ambiguous. CDR3 loop: CASSQSNYGYTF. CDR3 nucleotides: TGTGCCAGCAGCCAAAGTAACTATGGCTACACCTTC.